This passage covers 23 T cell receptor beta chains from one sample sequenced in a study of T cell repertoires in cytomegalovirus infection. Their specific antigens are unknown. One entry per CDR3 protein results from TCRdb running MiXCR on the reads. The sample carries some 480,000 distinct CDR3 sequences, about 33% recorded once. The sample consisted of cultured PBMCs, taken from culture after CMV antigen stimulation. The receptors here all came from a human donor in good health (CMV status not recorded). Some clones in this sample may be carry-over from other donors' samples.

The sample holds a few counts of this clonotype. The V gene is TRBV7-2, the J gene TRBJ2-1; TRBD1 or TRBD2 may be the D gene (5 bases each). The CDR3 is 18 residues long. CDR1 SGHTA and CDR2 FQGNSA come from the germline V gene. V gave up 0 bases and J gave up 0 bases, with 15 bases separating them. The CDR3 coding sequence is TGTGCCAGCAGCTTAGCGGGTGGGACCCCGAGCTCCTACAATGAGCAGTTCTTC. Residues: CASSLAGGTPSSYNEQFF.

This clonotype was recorded a few times. The chain employs TRBV12-3 or TRBV12-4 and TRBJ1-5; TRBD1 matches at 11 bases. The trim removed 5 bases at V and 3 bases at J, leaving 6 bases unmatched. The CDR3 sequence is 16 residues long. The CDR3 DNA reads as TGTGCCAGCAGTCTGGGGACAGGGGGATACAATCAGCCCCAGCATTTT. As protein: CASSLGTGGYNQPQHF.

The V call is TRBV9, the J call TRBJ1-6; possible D gene TRBD1, 6 bases. The CDR3 length is 15 residues. Germline-derived CDR1 and CDR2 are SGDLS and YYNGEE. Trimming shortened V by 4 bases and J by 7 bases, and 15 bases separated the two germline ends. CDR3 region: CASSTQQGGNSPLHF. The CDR3 coding sequence is TGTGCCAGCAGCACCCAACAGGGCGGGAATTCACCCCTCCACTTT.

The chain employs TRBV29-1 and TRBJ1-1; 10 bases fit TRBD1. This CDR3 region has 15 residues. Germline CDR1 and CDR2: SQVTM and ANQGSEA. V lost 1 base, J lost 7 bases, and 9 bases stayed unmatched. This CDR3 is CSVEVSDRGLGEAFF. For the CDR3, the DNA is TGCAGCGTTGAAGTCTCCGACAGGGGGCTTGGTGAAGCTTTCTTT. Looking up the rest from reference TRBV29-1 and TRBJ1-1 gives the full variable domain: SAVISQKPSRDICQRGTSLTIQCQVDSQVTMMFWYRQQPGQSLTLIATANQGSEATYESGFVIDKFPISRPNLTFSTLTVSNMSPEDSSIYLCSVEVSDRGLGEAFFGQGTRLTVV.

The V gene is TRBV6-5, the J gene TRBJ1-4; 7 bases map to TRBD1. The CDR3 totals 15 residues. Germline assignment: CDR1 MNHEY and CDR2 SVGAGI. J was trimmed by 4 bases and V by 0 bases; bases with no gene match: 2. CDR3: CASSYSGQLNEKLFF. For the CDR3, the DNA is TGTGCCAGCAGTTACTCGGGACAGCTTAATGAAAAACTGTTTTTT.

The chain carries TRBV4-1 and TRBJ1-1; TRBD1 might be the D (5 bases). Trimming took off 1 base at V and 5 bases at J, with 14 bases between the two ends. Germline loops: CDR1 MGHRA, CDR2 YSYEKL. The CDR3 covers 15 residues. The CDR3: CASSQGDLMRTEAFF. DNA of the CDR3: TGCGCCAGCAGCCAAGGGGACCTGATGAGGACTGAAGCTTTCTTT.

This clonotype has only a few counts. The J gene is TRBJ2-5, the V gene TRBV27, with D possibly TRBD1 on 5 matching bases. The CDR3 length is 15 residues. The germline V gene has CDR1 MNHEY and CDR2 SMNVEV (reference sequence). The V end lost 6 bases, the J end lost 3 bases, and 17 bases lay between the germline ends. CDR3: CASRPGYKLKETQYF. DNA for the CDR3: TGTGCCAGCAGACCAGGGTATAAACTGAAAGAGACCCAGTACTTC.

This sequence joins TRBV28 and TRBJ2-3; possibly TRBD1 or TRBD2 for D (6 bases each). The germline gives CDR1 MDHEN, CDR2 SYDVKM. CDR3 length equals 16 residues. V was cut by 6 bases and J by 0 bases, with 16 bases left in between. The CDR3 coding sequence is TGTGCCAGCAGCCGATTTAGGGGGGCTAGCACAGATACGCAGTATTTT. Its translation is CASSRFRGASTDTQYF.

This chain links TRBV7-6 with TRBJ2-7, with 7 bases matching TRBD2. Germline V gene data show CDR1 as SGHVS and CDR2 as FNYEAQ. The CDR3 has 14 amino acids. J gave up 4 bases and V 0 bases, and 3 bases lay outside the gene matches. The CDR3 spells CASSLAGGVYEQYF. The CDR3 coding sequence is TGTGCCAGCAGCTTAGCGGGAGGGGTGTACGAGCAGTACTTC.

V is TRBV4-1 and J is TRBJ2-3; 11 nucleotides match TRBD2. The CDR3 has 17 residues. The germline CDR1 and CDR2 sequences are MGHRA and YSYEKL. V lost 1 base and J lost 3; bases outside the gene matches: 6. DNA of the CDR3: TGCGCCAGCAGCCAAGGGGCTAGCGGGAGGAATACAGATACGCAGTATTTT. It specifies CASSQGASGRNTDTQYF.

The V and J genes are TRBV20-1 and TRBJ1-2, with D possibly matching TRBD1 (6 bases). The V and J ends lost 3 bases and 8 bases respectively, with 16 bases between them. Germline V CDR1 and CDR2: DFQATT, SNEGSKA (reference sequence). CDR3 length: 13 residues. The CDR3 DNA follows: TGCAGTGCTAGGGATTCGGGGGCGAGGGGCTACACCTTC. This translates into CSARDSGARGYTF.

The chain uses TRBV5-5 and TRBJ1-4; D might be TRBD1 (5 bases). Germline V gene sequence: CDR1 SGHKS, CDR2 YYEKEE (reference sequence). The CDR3 contains 13 residues. CDR3 region: CASQTASNEKLFF. The CDR3 DNA reads as TGTGCGAGCCAGACAGCGTCGAATGAAAAACTGTTTTTT.

The chain uses TRBV18 and TRBJ2-1, with D hard to call. Looked up from germline, CDR1 is KGHSH and CDR2 is LQKENI. CDR3 length equals 17 residues. Trimming stripped 3 bases from V and 0 bases from J, with 15 bases between. CDR3 protein: CASSPKPRSASYNEQFF. For the CDR3, the DNA is TGTGCCAGCTCACCCAAGCCTAGATCGGCCTCCTACAATGAGCAGTTCTTC. Full variable domain (rest looked up from reference TRBV18 and TRBJ2-1): NAGVMQNPRHLVRRRGQEARLRCSPMKGHSHVYWYRQLPEEGLKFMVYLQKENIIDESGMPKERFSAEFPKEGPSILRIQQVVRGDSAAYFCASSPKPRSASYNEQFFGPGTRLTVL.

This clonotype was seen only a few times. The V call is TRBV5-5, the J call TRBJ2-7, with D possibly being TRBD1 (5 bases). The CDR3 contains 14 residues. V was cut by 3 bases and J by 5 bases, with 15 bases left in between. Germline CDR1 and CDR2: SGHKS and YYEKEE (reference sequence). Written as DNA, the CDR3 is TGTGCCAGCAGCTCCACTTGGGGCCCCCACGAGCAGTACTTC. Its protein product is CASSSTWGPHEQYF. Full variable domain (missing parts from reference TRBV5-5 and TRBJ2-7): DAGVTQSPTHLIKTRGQQVTLRCSPISGHKSVSWYQQVLGQGPQFIFQYYEKEERGRGNFPDRFSARQFPNYSSELNVNALLLGDSALYLCASSSTWGPHEQYFGPGTRLTVT.

The rearrangement links TRBV7-9 to TRBJ2-4, with D unresolved. CDR3 length: 15 amino acids. V lost 5 bases to trimming and J lost 0 bases, with 11 bases between them. Per germline, CDR1 SEHNR and CDR2 FQNEAQ (reference sequence). CDR3 nucleotide sequence: TGTGCCAGCAGCCGGAGTGCCGTAGCCAAAAACATTCAGTACTTC. Translation gives CASSRSAVAKNIQYF.

The chain is built from TRBV4-1 and TRBJ2-7, with D tentatively TRBD2 (6 bases). Trimming took 3 bases from V and 2 from J, leaving 17 bases between them. Germline CDR1 is MGHRA and CDR2 is YSYEKL. The CDR3 consists of 16 residues. CDR3 DNA sequence: TGCGCCAGCAGCCAGGGGACCTCGGGAGCCCCCTACGAGCAGTACTTC. This translates into CASSQGTSGAPYEQYF.

The CDR3: CSASPAGGTRDTQYF. The DNA of the CDR3 is TGCAGTGCTAGTCCAGCGGGAGGGACTCGAGATACGCAGTATTTT. V usage is TRBV20-1 and J usage is TRBJ2-3, with 10 nucleotides matching TRBD2. This CDR3 has 15 amino acids. CDR1 is DFQATT and CDR2 is SNEGSKA in the germline V gene (reference sequence). The V gene end was trimmed by 3 bases and the J gene end by 5 bases; junction bases not matched to a gene: 8.

Many counts were recorded for this clonotype. This chain uses TRBV7-2 with TRBJ2-5; D is ambiguous. In germline, CDR1 is SGHTA, CDR2 FQGNSA. CDR3 length: 11 amino acids. V was clipped by 4 bases and J by 7 bases, with 7 bases between them. CDR3 amino acids: CASSSGGTQYF. CDR3 sequence (DNA): TGTGCCAGCAGCTCAGGTGGGACCCAGTACTTC.

This clonotype was seen a few times. The genes are TRBV6-2 or TRBV6-3 and TRBJ2-1; D might be TRBD2 (5 bases). From germline, CDR1 is MNHEY and CDR2 SVGEGT. V was shortened by 6 bases and J by 7 bases, with 10 bases between the two germline ends. The CDR3 consists of 12 residues. This CDR3 is CASRDFPNEQFF. In nucleotides, the CDR3 is TGTGCCAGCAGGGACTTCCCGAATGAGCAGTTCTTC.

J is TRBJ2-6 and V is TRBV7-9; D is possibly TRBD2 (6 bases). The CDR3 loop spans 17 amino acids. Germline V lookup: CDR1 SEHNR, CDR2 FQNEAQ (reference sequence). The V end lost 5 bases, the J end lost 0 bases, and 14 bases lay between the germline ends. CDR3 amino acids: CASSIPGRLSGANVLTF. Written as DNA, the CDR3 is TGTGCCAGCAGCATCCCGGGGAGGCTCTCTGGGGCCAACGTCCTGACTTTC.

To note about this clonotype: The germline gene is not matched at one end of the junction; a read error may be the cause. J is TRBJ2-3 and V is TRBV7-8; possibly TRBD1 for D (5 bases). CDR3 length: 15 residues. Germline loops: CDR1 SGHVS, CDR2 FQNEAQ. The CDR3 protein is CDSSPTETFTDTQSF. The CDR3 DNA reads as TGTGACAGCAGCCCGACAGAGACCTTCACAGATACGCAGTCTTTT.

This clonotype was seen a few times. V is TRBV11-2 and J is TRBJ2-5, with a tentative D call TRBD2 (5 bases). The V gene lost 4 bases and the J gene lost 7 bases, with 16 bases spanning the gap. Germline assignment: CDR1 SGHAT and CDR2 FQNNGV. This CDR3 spans 14 amino acids. For the CDR3, the DNA is TGTGCCAGCAGCTCCCGGGTCTCTGAGGGGACCCAGTACTTC. This sequence encodes CASSSRVSEGTQYF.

The chain carries TRBV29-1 and TRBJ1-2; D not certain. The length of the CDR3 is 12 residues. The germline gives CDR1 SQVTM, CDR2 ANQGSEA. Trimming took off 0 bases at V and 7 bases at J, with 9 bases between the two ends. The CDR3 coding sequence is TGCAGCGTTGAAGATCAGGTCGGTGGCTACACCTTC. Translated, it gives CSVEDQVGGYTF.